The source of this TCR beta chain is a study of blood T cell repertoires in COVID-19. J lost 8 bases, V lost 4 bases, and 5 bases had no gene match. Looked up from germline, CDR1 is SGHTS and CDR2 is YDEGEE. The CDR3 runs to 15 residues. Generated by immunoSEQ multiplex PCR, the TCRdb table keeps only in-frame clones and is missing some. The sample records 250,000 to 350,000 clones, around 89% being singletons. The source material was peripheral blood. The gene calls are TRBV5-8 and TRBJ2-1; 14 nucleotides match TRBD2. The TCR comes from a man aged 30 to 45 with acute or convalescent COVID-19. CDR3 in amino acids: CASSRPGLAGDEQFF. The CDR3 DNA is TGTGCCAGCAGCCGGCCGGGACTAGCGGGGGATGAGCAGTTCTTC.